This T cell receptor beta chain is drawn from a study of OX40 agonist ivuxolimab in advanced cancers. Study-level information: At 0.01 to 10 mg/kg, ivuxolimab was administered intravenously to patients every 2 weeks. Those enrolled were approximately 83% male, with a mean age of around 55 years and ages from 23 to 79.

The data were produced by immunoSEQ multiplex PCR, yet TCRdb's version contains in-frame clones alone and is incomplete. The table shows about 85,000 clones, with 80% to 90% occurring only once. In germline, CDR1 is SGHAT, CDR2 FQNNGV. The CDR3 spans 13 residues. Worth noting for this clone: Sequence at one end of the junction differs from germline and may be a read error.

The TCR comes from an adult with an advanced solid tumor such as melanoma, head and neck, liver or kidney cancer. Sequences were derived from CD4+ or CD8+ T cells sorted from blood, sampled in a trial of the OX40 agonist ivuxolimab. This sequence joins TRBV11-2 and TRBJ1-2, with a tentative D call TRBD1 (5 bases). The CDR3 DNA is TGTGCCAGCAGCCCTATTACCCCTCTAGGGACTTCCTTC. Translated, it gives CASSPITPLGTSF. The full variable domain, rest sourced from reference TRBV11-2 and TRBJ1-2, is EAGVAQSPRYKIIEKRQSVAFWCNPISGHATLYWYQQILGQGPKLLIQFQNNGVVDDSQLPKDRFSAERLKGVDSTLKIQPAKLEDSAVYLCASSPITPLGTSFGSGTRLTVV.